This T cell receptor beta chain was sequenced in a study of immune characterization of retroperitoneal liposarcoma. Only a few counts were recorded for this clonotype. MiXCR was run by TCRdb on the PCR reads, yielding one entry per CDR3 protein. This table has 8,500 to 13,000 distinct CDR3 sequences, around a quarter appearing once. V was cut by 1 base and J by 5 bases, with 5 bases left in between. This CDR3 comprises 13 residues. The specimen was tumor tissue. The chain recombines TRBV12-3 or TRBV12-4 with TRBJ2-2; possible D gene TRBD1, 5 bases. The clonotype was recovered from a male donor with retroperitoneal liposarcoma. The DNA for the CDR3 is TGTGCCAGCAGTTTAGAGGGGACCGGGGAGCTGTTTTTT. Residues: CASSLEGTGELFF.